Here is one T cell receptor beta chain with its context. The data stem from a study of control samples from healthy donors and cancer patients. The CDR3 covers 12 residues. The germline gives CDR1 ENHRY, CDR2 SYGVKD. V shed 3 bases and J shed 8 bases, with 10 bases lying between them. Sequencing was performed with immunoSEQ multiplex PCR; in TCRdb, only in-frame clones are kept and a portion is missing. The data show 100,000 to 150,000 clones, with around 90% seen just once and less than 6% held by the top ten. V gene TRBV10-3 combines with J gene TRBJ1-1; unclear D gene. The clonotype was recovered from a man younger than 30 in good health. The sequenced material came from blood. The CDR3 DNA follows: TGTGCCATCAGTGAAACCCCGAAGGAAGCTTTCTTT. It translates to CAISETPKEAFF.